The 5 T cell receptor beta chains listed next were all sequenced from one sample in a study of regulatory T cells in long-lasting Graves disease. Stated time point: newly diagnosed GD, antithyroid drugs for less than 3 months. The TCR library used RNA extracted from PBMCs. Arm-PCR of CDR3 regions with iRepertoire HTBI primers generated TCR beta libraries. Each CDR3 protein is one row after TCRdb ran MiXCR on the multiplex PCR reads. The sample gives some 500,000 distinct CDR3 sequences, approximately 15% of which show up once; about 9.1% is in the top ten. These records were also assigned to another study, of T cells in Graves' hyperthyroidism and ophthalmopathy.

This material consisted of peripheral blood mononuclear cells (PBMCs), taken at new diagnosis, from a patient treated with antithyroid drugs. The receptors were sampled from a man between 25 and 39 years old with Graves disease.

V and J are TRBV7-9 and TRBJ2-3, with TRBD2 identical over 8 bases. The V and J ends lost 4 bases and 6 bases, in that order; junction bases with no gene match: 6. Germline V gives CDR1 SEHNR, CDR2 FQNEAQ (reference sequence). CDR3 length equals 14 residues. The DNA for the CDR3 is TGTGCCAGCAGCTCTAGGACTAGCTTGGATACGCAGTATTTT. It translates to CASSSRTSLDTQYF.

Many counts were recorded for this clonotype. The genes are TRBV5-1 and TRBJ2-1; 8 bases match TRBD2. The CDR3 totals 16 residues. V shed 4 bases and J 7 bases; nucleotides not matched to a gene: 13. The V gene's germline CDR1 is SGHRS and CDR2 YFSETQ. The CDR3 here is CASSLLLAGGGNEQFF. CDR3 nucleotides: TGCGCCAGCAGCCTACTTCTAGCGGGCGGGGGAAATGAGCAGTTCTTC.

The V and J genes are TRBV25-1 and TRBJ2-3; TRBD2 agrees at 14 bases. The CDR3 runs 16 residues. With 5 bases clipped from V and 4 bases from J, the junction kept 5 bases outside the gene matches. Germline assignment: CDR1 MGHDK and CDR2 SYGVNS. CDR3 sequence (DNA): TGTGCCAGCAGTCTGACTAGCGGGAGGGCCCCAGATACGCAGTATTTT. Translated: CASSLTSGRAPDTQYF.

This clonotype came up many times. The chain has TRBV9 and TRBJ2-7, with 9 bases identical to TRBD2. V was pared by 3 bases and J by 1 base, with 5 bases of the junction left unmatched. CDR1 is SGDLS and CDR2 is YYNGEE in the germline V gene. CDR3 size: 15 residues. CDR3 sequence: CASSERLAVSYEQYF. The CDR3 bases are TGTGCCAGCAGCGAACGACTAGCGGTTTCCTACGAGCAGTACTTC.

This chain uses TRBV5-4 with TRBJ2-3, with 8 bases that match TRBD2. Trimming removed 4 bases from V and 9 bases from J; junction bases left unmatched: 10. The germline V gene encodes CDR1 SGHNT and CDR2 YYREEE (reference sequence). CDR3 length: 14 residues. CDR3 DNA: TGTGCCAGCAGCCCCGACCGGGGGGGGTGGACGCAGTATTTT. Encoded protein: CASSPDRGGWTQYF.